Each of the 3 T cell receptor beta chains below was sequenced from the same sample in a study of a mutant IDH1 vaccine in newly diagnosed glioma. Time point specified: week 35, safety follow-up. Alongside topical imiquimod, each dose of vaccine comprised 300 ug of mutant IDH1 20-mer peptide. Sequencing used immunoSEQ multiplex PCR; TCRdb keeps in-frame clones, though not all of them. The sample comprises more than 40,000 clones, approximately 90% of which are singletons, and around 6% rests with the top ten. What these receptors recognize is not known. The sequencing here drew on PBMCs, taken from a glioma patient whose treatment included an IDH1 peptide vaccine. These receptors came from a woman aged 40 to 55 with glioma.

V gene TRBV10-1 combines with J gene TRBJ2-1; 10 bases fit TRBD2. CDR1 and CDR2 (germline): WNHNN, SYGVQD (reference sequence). This CDR3 has 14 amino acids. V shed 8 bases, J shed 7 bases, and the junction held 8 bases outside the gene matches. CDR3 nucleotides: TGCGCCAGCCAGGGAGCGGGGGGGCGAAATGAGCAGTTCTTC. Its translation: CASQGAGGRNEQFF.

The CDR3 loop reads CASSYWGPNQPQHF. The CDR3 DNA reads TGTGCCAGCAGTTACTGGGGCCCCAATCAGCCCCAGCATTTT. The chain has TRBV6-5 and TRBJ1-5; D is perhaps TRBD1 (5 bases). V lost 1 base and J lost 3, with 7 bases in between. The length of the CDR3 is 14 residues. Germline V lookup: CDR1 MNHEY, CDR2 SVGAGI.

The rearrangement links TRBV5-1 to TRBJ2-7; 8 bases line up with TRBD1. The CDR3 sequence is 14 residues long. Germline CDR1 reads SGHRS; CDR2 reads YFSETQ. The ends lost 4 bases at V and 1 base at J; junction bases unmatched: 4. The CDR3 sequence is CASSPRTGSYEQYF. The CDR3 DNA reads TGCGCCAGCAGCCCCAGGACAGGGTCCTACGAGCAGTACTTC.